Sequencing of this T cell receptor beta chain was carried out in a study of naive and memory T cell subsets (dated by TCRdb to between 2016 and 2019). For the wider study: Sorted naive and memory T cell subsets from peripheral blood were analyzed in the study using a UMI-based, open-source pipeline for TCR alpha and beta sequencing. The functional CMV T cell responses agreed completely with IgG serology results. RNA was DNase-treated and reverse transcribed with TCR constant-region primers, mostly using SuperScript III. Overall study results and their limits: Each clonotype was defined as a single alpha or beta chain sequence rather than as a paired alpha/beta receptor. No ground truth was available to validate the repertoire findings for the naive and memory subsets. TCR abundance followed a power law whose exponent differed between naive and memory subsets but was consistent across the three individuals. After error correction, only a single occurrence was seen for over 85% of naive TCR sequences, so much steeper abundance distributions were produced than in memory subsets. RNA-based TCR counts may be affected by expression changes linked to T cell activation and differentiation. In both CD4 and CD8 cells, a rise in Gini index and a fall in Shannon and inverse Simpson diversity were observed from naive through CM, EM and EMRA.

Measured from the cysteine to the phenylalanine, the CDR3 is 15 residues long. CDR3 DNA only is kept here, 45 bases in frame from base 1. From a lookup of the germline V gene, CDR1 and CDR2 are SGHTA and FQGNSA. Trimming accounts for 3 bases at V and 5 bases at J, while the number of junction bases matched to no gene is 5. This clonotype has more than one count but fewer than ten. Its antigen has not been determined. Base qualities are not recorded, but no much larger clone differs from it by a single base. Libraries were constructed by UMI-ligation and nested PCR. The beta constant-region primer was an equimolar mix of two oligonucleotides covering both TRBC1 and TRBC2. Four rounds of PCR, combining the SP2 primer with nested alpha and beta constant-region primers, were used to amplify the ligated cDNA. A single-stranded oligonucleotide carrying the SP2 primer and a 12-nucleotide UMI was ligated to the 3' end of the cDNA by T4 RNA ligase 1. Incubation of the ligation reaction lasted roughly 19-24 hours at 16 degrees C. To avoid over-amplification, PCR2 was usually performed as a SYBR Green qPCR and halted once a predetermined threshold was reached. Agencourt AMPure XP magnetic beads were used for all purifications after the first. Library amounts were measured by Qubit and library quality was assessed on a TapeStation, where the main peak was expected at around 650 bp. The pooled libraries were sequenced on an Illumina MiSeq using v2 2x251 paired-end kits, which usually yielded roughly 0.85-2.2 million reads per sample. Each sample's library went into the pool at around 4 nM, and about 4.5-7.5% PhiX was added to help with cluster recognition. The authors processed their data as follows. FASTQ reads processed by Demultiplexor were assigned V and J genes by Decombinator through tag matching that tolerated a single base-pair mismatch. Collapsinator used UMIs to correct both sequencing errors and frequency errors arising from PCR heterogeneity. CDR3Translator translated TCRs and extracted CDR3s from the conserved cysteine to the FGXG phenylalanine, flagging non-productive sequences. Gini, Shannon entropy and inverse Simpson indices were computed after subsampling the repertoires to the same number of UMI-defined TCRs. Within the linear range, a power law was fitted by maximum likelihood to the distributions of clonotype abundance. For one naive CD8 sample, the pipeline and MIGEC produced similar UMI counts, unique TCR numbers and clonal distributions. The repertoires were searched for approximately 7,000 CMV-associated CDR3 sequences that had been compiled from VDJdb and a published dataset. TCRdb reanalyzed the raw reads on its own, using fastp at Q25 for trimming and MiXCR for clone calling, and kept in-frame beta chains. Rows merge per CDR3 protein into single entries with the most common DNA and genes. V and J calls and clone size were set by TCRdb, not the authors. The sample has roughly 130,000 distinct CDR3 sequences on record, 30% to 45% of them singletons. The ten most abundant clones make up approximately 0.88% of the sample.

From the second PCR step onward, the TCR alpha chain libraries and the TCR beta chain libraries were amplified separately. Donor CMV status was determined by IFNgamma production from CD4+ T cells after overnight stimulation of fresh PBMCs with CMV viral lysate. CD4 T cells were positively selected using Miltenyi beads, after which CD8 T cells were positively selected from the CD4-negative fraction. After staining for CD3, CD4, CD8, CD45RA, CD27 and a live/dead dye, cells were sorted on a BD Aria II into four subsets based on CD45RA and CD27. A few healthy volunteers provided blood, and each donor's sample was split into CD4 and CD8 T cells and then further divided into four differentiation subsets. Around 110 ml of peripheral blood was taken from each donor, and PBMC were separated by density-gradient centrifugation on Ficoll-Paque PLUS. After sorting, cells were lysed in RLT buffer, RNA was extracted using a Qiagen RNeasy kit, and the extracted RNA was stored at -80 degrees C.

This clonotype originated in a human donor in good health. The sample comprised central memory CD4+ T cells from blood. The sample's cell subset or site, from its label and the paper: central memory, CD45RA- CD27+. The sequence is built from TRBV7-2 and TRBJ2-3, with 10 middle bases fitting TRBD1. The sequenced DNA: TGTGCCAGCAGCTTTGGGACAGGGGCAGGAGATACGCAGTATTTT. Its product reads: CASSFGTGAGDTQYF.